This T cell receptor beta chain was observed in a study of tumor-infiltrating lymphocytes in oesophageal squamous cell carcinoma listed by TCRdb under 2016. Concerning this clonotype itself: There is no known antigen for this receptor. No much larger clone is present one base from it, and per-base qualities are unavailable.

From cysteine to phenylalanine, the CDR3 is 12 amino acids long. Only CDR3 DNA is held: 36 bases, read in frame from base 1. CDR1 and CDR2 are read off the germline V gene (reference sequence) as SEHNR and FQNEAQ. V was cut back by 11 bases and J by 5 bases, leaving a gap of 14 bases between them. Libraries were built with PCR. The instrument given in TCRdb is Illumina HiSeq 2000. The public reads were reanalyzed by TCRdb: fastp trimming at Q25, MiXCR alignment, in-frame beta chains only. Entries are consolidated by CDR3 protein sequence, retaining the most common genes and DNA. The sample table records more than 9,500 distinct CDR3 sequences; roughly 55% of these occur just once. The leading ten clones occupy 30% to 40% of the sample.

The sample consisted of esophageal tumor tissue. This receptor chain uses TRBV7-9 and TRBJ2-3; there is no confident call for the D gene. The TCR was taken from a female donor with esophageal squamous cell carcinoma. The nucleotides are TGTGCCGACGGACGGCAACTAGATACGCAGTATTTT. Its protein product is CADGRQLDTQYF.